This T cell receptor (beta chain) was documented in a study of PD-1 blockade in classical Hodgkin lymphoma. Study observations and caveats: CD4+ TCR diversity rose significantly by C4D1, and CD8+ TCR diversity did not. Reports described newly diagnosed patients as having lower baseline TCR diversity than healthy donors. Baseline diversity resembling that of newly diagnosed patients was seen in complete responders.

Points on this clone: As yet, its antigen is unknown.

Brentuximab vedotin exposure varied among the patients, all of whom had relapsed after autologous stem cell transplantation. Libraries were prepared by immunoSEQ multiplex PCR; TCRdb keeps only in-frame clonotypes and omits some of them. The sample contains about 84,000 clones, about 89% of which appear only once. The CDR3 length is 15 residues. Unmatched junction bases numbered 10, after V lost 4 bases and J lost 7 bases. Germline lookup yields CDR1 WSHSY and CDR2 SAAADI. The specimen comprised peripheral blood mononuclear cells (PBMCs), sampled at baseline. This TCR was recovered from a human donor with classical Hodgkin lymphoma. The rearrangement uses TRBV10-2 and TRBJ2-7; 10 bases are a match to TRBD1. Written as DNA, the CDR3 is TGCGCCAGCAGTGGGTCCGCGGGACAGGGGAAAGAGCAGTACTTC. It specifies CASSGSAGQGKEQYF.